One TCR beta chain is described in this entry. What it binds is not known. TCRdb's table, derived via immunoSEQ multiplex PCR, lists solely in-frame clones and lacks some. The data show approximately 49,000 clones, about 86% seen once. The sample comes from a study of fetal regulatory T cell absence and autoimmunity. General study points: Antigen-driven pancreatic autoimmunity before birth in IPEX was inferred from oligoclonal enrichment.

The CDR3 is 13 amino acids. The germline CDR1 and CDR2 sequences are LGHNT and FRNRAP. The V gene lost 1 base and the J gene lost 6 bases, with 7 bases spanning the gap. Sequencing used cord blood. This sequence joins TRBV12-5 and TRBJ2-1, with D possibly matching TRBD2 (6 bases). The receptor was isolated from a newborn boy with IPEX syndrome. DNA for the CDR3: TGTGCTAGTGGTTTGGCGGGAGCCAATGAGCAGTTCTTC. Translated, it gives CASGLAGANEQFF.